This T cell receptor beta chain was captured in a study of T cell clonality in common variable immunodeficiency. Germline assignment: CDR1 SSHAT and CDR2 FNYEAQ (reference sequence). This CDR3 contains 15 residues. Most patients and controls had Caucasian heritage. This clone was recorded at least ten times. No antigen is known for it. One junction end disagrees with the germline gene, perhaps due to a read error. Sequencing ends 3 residues short of the CDR3 end; the germline J gene provides the rest. The protocol was immunoSEQ multiplex PCR, while the TCRdb copy is restricted to in-frame clones and leaves out a portion. The data list 50,000 to 55,000 clones, none observed once; about 1.8% falls to the top ten. Findings and limits, study-wide: Compared with healthy controls, CVID subjects showed increased TCRbeta clonality, mostly in about a third. Shared TCRbeta clones were fewer between CVID subjects than controls. Common variable immunodeficiency TCR beta sequences reportedly had fewer deletions and N-nucleotide insertions.

V gene TRBV7-7 combines with J gene TRBJ2-1, with D perhaps TRBD2 (7 bases). This sequence originates from a person aged 18 to 70 in good health. Sequencing was done on a sample of peripheral blood mononuclear cells. CDR3 region: CASSLEGGSYNEQFF. The DNA read from the CDR3 is TGTGCTAGCAGCTTAGAGGGGGGGTCCTACAATGAG.